The sequence of this T cell receptor beta chain was determined in a study of CD8+ T cells in alopecia areata. In the study overall: Treated patients were given oral tofacitinib, which was dosed at 5 to 10 mg twice daily. Tofacitinib continued for 6 to 18 months and was then withheld for 6 months. Among treated patients, severity was scored by affected scalp area percentage. Findings and caveats of the study: Significant decreases in scalp clonality and expanded CD8+ clones followed tofacitinib treatment.

CDR1 is SGHTA and CDR2 is FQGNSA in the germline V gene. V lost 1 base and J 5 bases, leaving 15 bases between the germline ends. The CDR3 runs to 15 residues. Sample treatment: oral pan-JAK inhibitor, 5-10 mg twice daily. Extracted from the samples, RNA was reverse transcribed into cDNA to serve as the sequencing template. Sequencing was performed with immunoSEQ multiplex PCR; in TCRdb, only in-frame clones are kept and a portion is missing. The table lists over 150,000 clones, 58% of them singletons. This clone was counted a single time. Its cognate antigen is unknown. The source material was CD4+ T cells sorted from blood, sampled at week 24, from a patient treated with tofacitinib. The V and J genes are TRBV7-2 and TRBJ2-7; tentative D call: TRBD2 (6 bases). The sequence was obtained from a human donor with alopecia areata. The CDR3, as DNA: TGTGCCAGCAGCTTAGGGACCGGGAGCAACGACGAGCAGTACTTC. This translates into CASSLGTGSNDEQYF.